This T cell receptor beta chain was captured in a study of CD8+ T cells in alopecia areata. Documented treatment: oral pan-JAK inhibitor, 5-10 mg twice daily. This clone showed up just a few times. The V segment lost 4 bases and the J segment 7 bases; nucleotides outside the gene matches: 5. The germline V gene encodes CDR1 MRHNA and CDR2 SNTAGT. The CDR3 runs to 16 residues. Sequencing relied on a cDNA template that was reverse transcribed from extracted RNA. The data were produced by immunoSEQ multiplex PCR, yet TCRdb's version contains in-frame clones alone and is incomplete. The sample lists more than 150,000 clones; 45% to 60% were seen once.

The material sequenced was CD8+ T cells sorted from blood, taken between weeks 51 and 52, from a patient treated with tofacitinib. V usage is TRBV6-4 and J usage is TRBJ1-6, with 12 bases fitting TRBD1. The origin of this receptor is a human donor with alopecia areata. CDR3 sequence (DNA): TGTGCCAGCAGTGCCGGGACAGGGGGCTTAAATTCACCCCTCCACTTT. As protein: CASSAGTGGLNSPLHF.